Shown below are 15 T cell receptor beta chains from a single sample sequenced in a study of cytotoxic CD8 clonotypes in ibrutinib-treated CLL. Method: immunoSEQ multiplex PCR; TCRdb's copy keeps in-frame clones and lacks some. The sample yields 50,000 or so clones, around 78% seen once. This sample comprised PBMCs, obtained after 24 months of ibrutinib treatment. The origin of the receptors is a human donor with chronic lymphocytic leukemia.

The V and J genes are TRBV19 and TRBJ2-6; TRBD2 agrees at 14 bases. This CDR3 has 21 amino acids. Germline V gives CDR1 LNHDA, CDR2 SQIVND (reference sequence). The ends lost 0 bases at V and 2 bases at J; junction bases unmatched: 9. The CDR3 is CASSIDLAGTSGRAGANVLTF. CDR3 DNA: TGTGCCAGTAGTATAGACTTAGCCGGGACTAGCGGGAGAGCTGGGGCCAACGTCCTGACTTTC.

The chain couples TRBV4-1 to TRBJ1-2; D not resolved. Trimming removed 1 base from V and 6 bases from J, with 12 bases in between. The CDR3 covers 14 residues. Germline CDR1 MGHRA, CDR2 YSYEKL. The CDR3 spells CASSQVFIGDGYTF. CDR3 sequence (DNA): TGCGCCAGCAGCCAAGTGTTCATCGGGGATGGCTACACCTTC.

The chain recombines TRBV6-5 with TRBJ1-2; D is possibly TRBD1 (5 bases). Trimming left V 6 bases short and J 4 bases short, with 15 bases between. The CDR3 is made up of 14 amino acids. Germline assignment: CDR1 MNHEY and CDR2 SVGAGI. This chain's CDR3 is CASSPHGASYGYTF. In nucleotides, the CDR3 is TGTGCCAGCAGCCCCCACGGGGCAAGCTATGGCTACACCTTC.

The rearrangement links TRBV10-3 to TRBJ2-4, with TRBD2 matching over 12 bases. The CDR3 runs 16 residues. Germline V gene lookup returns CDR1 ENHRY and CDR2 SYGVKD. After removal of 2 bases from V and 6 bases from J, the junction contained 5 bases not matched to a gene. DNA for the CDR3: TGTGCCATCAGTGAGGAACTAGCGGGAGGTAGAAACATTCAGTACTTC. This gives the protein CAISEELAGGRNIQYF.

V and J are TRBV5-1 and TRBJ1-1; weak D call: TRBD1 (5 bases). Trimming took 1 base from V and 6 from J, leaving 10 bases between them. The CDR3 covers 13 residues. Per the germline V gene, CDR1 is SGHRS and CDR2 is YFSETQ. CDR3 coding DNA: TGCGCCAGCAGCTTGAAGGGACCGGCTGAAGCTTTCTTT. It is translated as CASSLKGPAEAFF.

The V and J genes are TRBV7-2 and TRBJ2-1; the D gene is possibly TRBD2 (6 bases). The V gene lost 5 bases and the J gene lost 4 bases, with 9 bases spanning the gap. CDR1 and CDR2 from the germline V gene are SGHTA and FQGNSA. The CDR3 length is 13 residues. CDR3 DNA: TGTGCCAGCAGCATTAGCGGTTACAATGAGCAGTTCTTC. Its protein is CASSISGYNEQFF.

J is TRBJ2-3 and V is TRBV11-2, with D possibly TRBD2 on 5 matching bases. V lost 8 bases and J 3 bases, leaving 12 bases between the germline ends. Germline V CDR1 and CDR2: SGHAT, FQNNGV. CDR3 size: 13 residues. The CDR3 bases are TGTGCCAGCCACGCTAGAGGGACAGATACGCAGTATTTT. It translates to CASHARGTDTQYF.

J is TRBJ1-2 and V is TRBV6-6; D call uncertain. The CDR3 covers 11 residues. Trimming removed 7 bases at V and 4 bases at J, with 7 bases between. Germline V gives CDR1 MNHNY, CDR2 SVGAGI (reference sequence). The CDR3 bases are TGTGCCAGCAAGGAGAGCTATGGCTACACCTTC. Its protein is CASKESYGYTF.

This chain joins TRBV7-3 and TRBJ2-2; D may be TRBD1 or TRBD2 (5 bases each). Germline loops: CDR1 SGHTA, CDR2 FQGTGA. The CDR3 totals 16 residues. V was cut by 2 bases and J by 1 base, with 11 bases left in between. CDR3 in DNA: TGTGCCAGCAGCTTACAGGGAGCGAAGAACACCGGGGAGCTGTTTTTT. Translation: CASSLQGAKNTGELFF.

This rearrangement joins TRBV5-1 to TRBJ2-7, with D possibly being TRBD1 (6 bases). From germline, CDR1 is SGHRS and CDR2 YFSETQ. This CDR3 is 14 amino acids long. V was pared by 5 bases and J by 4 bases, with 16 bases between. CDR3 in DNA: TGCGCCAGCAGACCGGAGTGGGGGCTGTACGAGCAGTACTTC. It specifies CASRPEWGLYEQYF.

The DNA for the CDR3 is TGTGCCAGCAGTGCTACGACTAGCGGGAGGGCTGGAGAGCAGTACTTC. It specifies CASSATTSGRAGEQYF. V is TRBV6-6 and J is TRBJ2-7, with 14 positions matching TRBD2. The germline gives CDR1 MNHNY, CDR2 SVGAGI (reference sequence). The CDR3 covers 16 residues. With V trimmed by 5 bases and J by 7 bases, 10 bases remained unmatched.

The CDR3 sequence is CASSYSGKAFF. CDR3 nucleotides: TGTGCCAGCAGTTATTCAGGGAAGGCTTTCTTT. The chain links TRBV6-5 to TRBJ1-1, with D maybe TRBD1 (5 bases). The V end lost 3 bases, the J end lost 11 bases, and 10 bases lay between the germline ends. This CDR3 spans 11 amino acids. Germline-derived CDR1 and CDR2 are MNHEY and SVGAGI.

The chain couples TRBV9 to TRBJ2-2; 10 bases match TRBD2. The J segment lost 2 bases and the V segment lost 4 bases, leaving 5 bases of the junction unmatched. This CDR3 region has 16 residues. In germline, CDR1 is SGDLS, CDR2 YYNGEE. CDR3 sequence: CASSIRTSGNTGELFF. The CDR3 DNA reads as TGTGCCAGCAGCATCCGGACTAGCGGAAACACCGGGGAGCTGTTTTTT.

This clone was seen more than once but under ten times. The genes are TRBV29-1 and TRBJ1-2; tentative D call: TRBD1 (5 bases). The CDR3 sequence is 14 residues long. Trimming cost V 4 bases and J 3 bases, with 15 bases left between them. Germline-derived CDR1 and CDR2 are SQVTM and ANQGSEA. The CDR3 loop is CSVGAGTRDYGYTF. CDR3 in DNA: TGCAGCGTTGGAGCTGGGACTCGGGACTATGGCTACACCTTC.

On this clone itself: Other nucleotide sequences in the sample specify the same CDR3. The genes are TRBV30 and TRBJ2-1; 7 nucleotides agree with TRBD2. The CDR3 is made up of 15 amino acids. Trimming removed 3 bases from V and 8 bases from J; junction bases left unmatched: 13. CDR1 and CDR2 from the germline V gene are GTSNPN and SVGIG (reference sequence). CDR3 sequence: CAWRGPGRARHEQFF. CDR3 nucleotides: TGTGCCTGGAGGGGGCCGGGGAGGGCCAGGCATGAGCAGTTCTTC.